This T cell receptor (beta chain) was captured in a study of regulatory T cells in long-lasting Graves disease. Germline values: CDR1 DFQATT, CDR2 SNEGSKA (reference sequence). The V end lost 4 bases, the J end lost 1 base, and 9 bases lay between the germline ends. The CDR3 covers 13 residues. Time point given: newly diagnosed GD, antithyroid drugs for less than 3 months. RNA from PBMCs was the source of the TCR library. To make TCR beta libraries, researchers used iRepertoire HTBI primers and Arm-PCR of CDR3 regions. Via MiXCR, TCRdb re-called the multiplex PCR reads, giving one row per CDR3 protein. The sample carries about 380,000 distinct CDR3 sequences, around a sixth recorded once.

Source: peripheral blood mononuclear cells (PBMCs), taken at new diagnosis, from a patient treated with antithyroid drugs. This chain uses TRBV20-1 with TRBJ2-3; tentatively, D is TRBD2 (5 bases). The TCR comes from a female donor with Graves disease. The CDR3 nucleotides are TGCAGTGCTAAATACGGGGGCACAGATACGCAGTATTTT. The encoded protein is CSAKYGGTDTQYF.